This T cell receptor (beta chain) was identified in a study of CD8 T cells in Susac syndrome. Trimming removed 8 bases from V and 0 bases from J, with 16 bases in between. The CDR3 extends over 14 amino acids. The germline V gene has CDR1 SQVTM and CDR2 ANQGSEA. Multiple sclerosis controls were treatment-naive patients with stable or active relapsing-remitting disease. After extraction with the RNeasy kit, roughly 0.45 to 1 ug of the RNA was reverse transcribed using random hexamers. Each CDR3 protein gets one entry after TCRdb re-called the immunoSEQ multiplex PCR reads with MiXCR. This table has roughly 200,000 distinct CDR3 sequences, about 95% appearing once.

The chain combines TRBV29-1 with TRBJ1-1; D might be TRBD1 (5 bases). Sequenced material: CD4+ T cells from PBMCs. This receptor was obtained from a human donor with multiple sclerosis. The CDR3 here is CSSTGTDMNTEAFF. In DNA form, the CDR3 reads TGCAGCTCTACCGGGACGGATATGAACACTGAAGCTTTCTTT. Using reference TRBV29-1 and TRBJ1-1 for the parts outside the CDR3, the full variable domain is SAVISQKPSRDICQRGTSLTIQCQVDSQVTMMFWYRQQPGQSLTLIATANQGSEATYESGFVIDKFPISRPNLTFSTLTVSNMSPEDSSIYLCSSTGTDMNTEAFFGQGTRLTVV.